This TCR beta chain emerged from a study of PD-1 blockade in classical Hodgkin lymphoma. V was pared by 1 base and J by 6 bases, with 18 bases between. The CDR3 has 16 amino acids. Germline V lookup: CDR1 SEHNR, CDR2 FQNEAQ (reference sequence). Using immunoSEQ multiplex PCR, the repertoire was profiled, and TCRdb retains in-frame clones only, with some absent. The sample lists 90,000 to 130,000 clones, 80% to 90% occurring once. Study-wide findings and caveats: Diminished baseline TCR diversity has been reported in newly diagnosed patients relative to healthy donors. Individuals initiating nivolumab under 1 year after ASCT were excluded. Whereas CD4+ TCR diversity had risen significantly by C4D1, CD8+ TCR diversity had not. Factors driving the repertoire differences, possibly disease activity or prior therapy, remain undefined.

This clone has only a few counts. Antigen specificity is unknown. There was relapse after autologous stem cell transplantation in every patient, and there was variation in brentuximab vedotin exposure. This receptor was taken from a human donor with classical Hodgkin lymphoma. The chain has TRBV7-9 and TRBJ1-2, with a weak D call TRBD1 (6 bases). This specimen was peripheral blood mononuclear cells (PBMCs), taken before the second cycle of nivolumab. CDR3: CASSLGGGRGIDGYTF. The DNA of the CDR3 is TGTGCCAGCAGCTTAGGAGGGGGAAGGGGAATTGATGGCTACACCTTC.